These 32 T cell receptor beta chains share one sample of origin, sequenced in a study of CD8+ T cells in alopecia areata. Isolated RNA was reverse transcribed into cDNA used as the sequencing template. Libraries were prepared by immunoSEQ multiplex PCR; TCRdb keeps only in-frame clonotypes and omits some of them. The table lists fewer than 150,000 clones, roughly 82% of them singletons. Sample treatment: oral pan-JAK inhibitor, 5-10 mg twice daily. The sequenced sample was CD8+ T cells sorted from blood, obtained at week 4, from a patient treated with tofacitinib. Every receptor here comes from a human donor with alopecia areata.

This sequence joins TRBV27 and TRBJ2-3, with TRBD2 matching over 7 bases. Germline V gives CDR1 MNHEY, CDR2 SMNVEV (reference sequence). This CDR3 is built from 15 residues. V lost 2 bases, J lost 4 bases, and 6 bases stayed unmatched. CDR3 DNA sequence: TGTGCCAGCAGTTTAGGGCTAGCGGTTGCAGATACGCAGTATTTT. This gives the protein CASSLGLAVADTQYF.

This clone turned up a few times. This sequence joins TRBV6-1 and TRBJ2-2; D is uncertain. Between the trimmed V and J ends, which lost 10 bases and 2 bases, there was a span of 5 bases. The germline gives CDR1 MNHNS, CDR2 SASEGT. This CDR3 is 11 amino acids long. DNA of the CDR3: TGTGCCATCTTTAACACCGGGGAGCTGTTTTTT. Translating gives CAIFNTGELFF.

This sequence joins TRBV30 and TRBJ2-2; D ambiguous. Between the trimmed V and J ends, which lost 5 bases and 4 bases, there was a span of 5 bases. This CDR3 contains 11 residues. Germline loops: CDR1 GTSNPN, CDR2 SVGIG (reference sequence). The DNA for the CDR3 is TGTGCCTGGGACCGCACCGGGGAGCTGTTTTTT. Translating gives CAWDRTGELFF.

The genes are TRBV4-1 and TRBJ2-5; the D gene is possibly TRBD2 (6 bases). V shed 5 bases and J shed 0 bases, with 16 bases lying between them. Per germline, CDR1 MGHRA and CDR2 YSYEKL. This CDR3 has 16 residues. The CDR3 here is CASSWTTTTYQETQYF. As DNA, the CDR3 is TGCGCCAGCAGCTGGACTACCACCACGTACCAAGAGACCCAGTACTTC.

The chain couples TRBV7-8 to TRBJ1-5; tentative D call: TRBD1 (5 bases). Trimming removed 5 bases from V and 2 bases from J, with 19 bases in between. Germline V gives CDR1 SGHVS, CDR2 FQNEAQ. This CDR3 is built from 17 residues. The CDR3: CASSIGTRLGGNQPQHF. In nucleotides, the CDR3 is TGTGCCAGCAGCATAGGGACGCGCCTGGGGGGCAATCAGCCCCAGCATTTT.

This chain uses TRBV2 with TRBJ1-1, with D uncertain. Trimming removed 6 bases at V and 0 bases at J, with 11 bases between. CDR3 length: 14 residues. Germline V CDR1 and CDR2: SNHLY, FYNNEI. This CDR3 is CASSTGSMNTEAFF. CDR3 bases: TGTGCCAGCAGCACCGGGTCCATGAACACTGAAGCTTTCTTT.

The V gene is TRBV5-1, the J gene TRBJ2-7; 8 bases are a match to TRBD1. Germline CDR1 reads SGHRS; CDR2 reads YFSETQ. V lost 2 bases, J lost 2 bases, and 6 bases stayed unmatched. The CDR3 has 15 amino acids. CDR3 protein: CASSFDRGRTYEQYF. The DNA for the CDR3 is TGCGCCAGCAGCTTCGACAGGGGCCGGACCTACGAGCAGTACTTC.

The CDR3 loop is CASSYSEQVTEAFF. CDR3 DNA: TGTGCCAGCAGTTACTCTGAACAGGTCACTGAAGCTTTCTTT. The chain links TRBV6-5 to TRBJ1-1, with TRBD1 as a possible D gene (5 bases). The CDR3 sequence is 14 residues long. V dropped 0 bases and J dropped 4 bases, with 9 bases sitting between them. Germline V gives CDR1 MNHEY, CDR2 SVGAGI.

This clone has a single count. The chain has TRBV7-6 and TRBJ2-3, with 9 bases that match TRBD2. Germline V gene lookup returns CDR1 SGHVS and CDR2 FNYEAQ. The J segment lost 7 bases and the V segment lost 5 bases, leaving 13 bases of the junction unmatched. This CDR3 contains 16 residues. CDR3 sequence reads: CASSPVIAGAVYTQYF. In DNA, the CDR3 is TGTGCCAGCAGCCCGGTGATAGCGGGGGCAGTATATACGCAGTATTTT.

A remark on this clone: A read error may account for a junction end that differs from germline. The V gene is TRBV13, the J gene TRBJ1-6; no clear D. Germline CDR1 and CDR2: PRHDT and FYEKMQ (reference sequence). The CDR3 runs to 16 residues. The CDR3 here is CASSIGSHTVDSPLHF. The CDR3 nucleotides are TGTGCCAGCAGCATAGGGAGCCATACGGTAGATTCACCCCTCCACTTT.

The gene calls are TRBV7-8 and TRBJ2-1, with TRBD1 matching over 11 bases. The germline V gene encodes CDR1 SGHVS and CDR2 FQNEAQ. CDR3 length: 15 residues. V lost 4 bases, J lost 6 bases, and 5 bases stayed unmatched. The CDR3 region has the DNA TGTGCCAGCAGCTACGGACAGGGGGCGGTCAATGAGCAGTTCTTC. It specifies CASSYGQGAVNEQFF.

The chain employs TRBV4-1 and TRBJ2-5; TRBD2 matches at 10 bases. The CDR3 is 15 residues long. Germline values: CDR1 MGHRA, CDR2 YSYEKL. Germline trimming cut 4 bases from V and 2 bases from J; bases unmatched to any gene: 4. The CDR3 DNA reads TGCGCCAGCAGCCCCAGCGGGGGGGGGCAAGAGACCCAGTACTTC. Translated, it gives CASSPSGGGQETQYF.

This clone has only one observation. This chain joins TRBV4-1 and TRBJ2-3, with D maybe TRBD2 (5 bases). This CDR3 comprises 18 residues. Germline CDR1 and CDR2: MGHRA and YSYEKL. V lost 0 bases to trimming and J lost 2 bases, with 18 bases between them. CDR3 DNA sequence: TGCGCCAGCAGCCAAGATATCGGGCTAGCAGGACTCACAGATACGCAGTATTTT. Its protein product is CASSQDIGLAGLTDTQYF.

CDR3 nucleotide sequence: TGTGCCAGCAGCTCGCCCCAGGGGAAGGAGACCCAGTACTTC. Translating it yields CASSSPQGKETQYF. The chain carries TRBV7-9 and TRBJ2-5; D possibly corresponds to TRBD1 (6 bases). The CDR3 totals 14 residues. Trimming removed 4 bases from V and 5 bases from J, with 14 bases in between. Per the germline V gene, CDR1 is SEHNR and CDR2 is FQNEAQ (reference sequence).

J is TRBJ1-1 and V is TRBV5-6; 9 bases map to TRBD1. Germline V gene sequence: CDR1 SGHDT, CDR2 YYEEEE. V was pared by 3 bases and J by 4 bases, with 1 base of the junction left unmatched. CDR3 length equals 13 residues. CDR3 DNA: TGTGCCAGCAGCTCACAGGGGGCCACTGAAGCTTTCTTT. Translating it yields CASSSQGATEAFF.

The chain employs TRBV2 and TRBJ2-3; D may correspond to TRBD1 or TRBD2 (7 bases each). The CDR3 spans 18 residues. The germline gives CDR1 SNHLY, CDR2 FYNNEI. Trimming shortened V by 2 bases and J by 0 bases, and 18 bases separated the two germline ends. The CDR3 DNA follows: TGTGCCAGCAGTGAAAAGGGGGGGACAGATTCTAGCACAGATACGCAGTATTTT. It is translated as CASSEKGGTDSSTDTQYF.

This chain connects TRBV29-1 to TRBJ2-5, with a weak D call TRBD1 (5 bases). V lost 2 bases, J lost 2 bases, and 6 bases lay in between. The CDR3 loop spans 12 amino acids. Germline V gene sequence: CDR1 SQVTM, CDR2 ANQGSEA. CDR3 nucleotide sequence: TGCAGCGTTGAATCAGGGCAAGAGACCCAGTACTTC. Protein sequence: CSVESGQETQYF.

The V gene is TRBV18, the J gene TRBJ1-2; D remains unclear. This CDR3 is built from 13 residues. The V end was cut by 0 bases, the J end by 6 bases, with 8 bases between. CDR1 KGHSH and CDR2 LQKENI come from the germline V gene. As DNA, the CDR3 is TGTGCCAGCTCACCACCAGGGATGAATGGCTACACCTTC. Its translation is CASSPPGMNGYTF.

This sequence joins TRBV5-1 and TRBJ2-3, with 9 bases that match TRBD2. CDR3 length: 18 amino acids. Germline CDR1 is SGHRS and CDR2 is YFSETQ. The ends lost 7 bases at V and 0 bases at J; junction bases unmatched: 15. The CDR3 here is CASGRAETAGGSTDTQYF. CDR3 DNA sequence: TGCGCCAGCGGTAGGGCAGAGACCGCGGGAGGGAGCACAGATACGCAGTATTTT. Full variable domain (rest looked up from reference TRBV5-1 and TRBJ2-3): KAGVTQTPRYLIKTRGQQVTLSCSPISGHRSVSWYQQTPGQGLQFLFEYFSETQRNKGNFPGRFSGRQFSNSRSEMNVSTLELGDSALYLCASGRAETAGGSTDTQYFGPGTRLTVL.

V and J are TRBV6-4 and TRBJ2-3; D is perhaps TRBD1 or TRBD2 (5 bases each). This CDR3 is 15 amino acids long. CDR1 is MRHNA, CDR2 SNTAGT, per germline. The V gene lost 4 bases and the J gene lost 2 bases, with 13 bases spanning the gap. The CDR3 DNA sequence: TGTGCCAGCAGTGCAACGGGGCTCACCACAGATACGCAGTATTTT. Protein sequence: CASSATGLTTDTQYF.

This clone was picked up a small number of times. CDR3 sequence (DNA): TGTGCCAGCAGCTTGCATGGGGCCCGAGCTAGCACAGATACGCAGTATTTT. Translated, it gives CASSLHGARASTDTQYF. The chain links TRBV7-3 to TRBJ2-3, with D tentatively TRBD1 (5 bases). V was cut by 3 bases and J by 0 bases, with 16 bases left in between. There are 17 residues in the CDR3. CDR1 SGHTA and CDR2 FQGTGA come from the germline V gene.

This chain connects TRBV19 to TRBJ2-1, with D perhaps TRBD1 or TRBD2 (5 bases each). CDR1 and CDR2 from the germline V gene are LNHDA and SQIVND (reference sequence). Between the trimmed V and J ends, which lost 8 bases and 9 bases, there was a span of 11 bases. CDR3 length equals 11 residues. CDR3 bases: TGTGCCAGTCGTCGAGGGGTTGAGCAGTTCTTC. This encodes CASRRGVEQFF.

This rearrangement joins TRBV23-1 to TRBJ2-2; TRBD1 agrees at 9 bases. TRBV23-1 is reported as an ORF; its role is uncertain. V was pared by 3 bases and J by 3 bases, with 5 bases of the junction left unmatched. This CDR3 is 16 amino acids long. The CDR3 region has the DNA TGCGCCAGCAGTCAGGGACAGGGTTTGGACACCGGGGAGCTGTTTTTT. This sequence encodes CASSQGQGLDTGELFF.

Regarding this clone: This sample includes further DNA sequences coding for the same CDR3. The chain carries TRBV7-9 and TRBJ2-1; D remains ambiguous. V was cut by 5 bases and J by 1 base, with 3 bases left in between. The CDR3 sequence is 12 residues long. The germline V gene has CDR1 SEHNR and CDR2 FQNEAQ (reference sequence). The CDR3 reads CASSQSYNEQFF. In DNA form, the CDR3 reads TGTGCCAGCAGCCAATCCTACAATGAGCAGTTCTTC.

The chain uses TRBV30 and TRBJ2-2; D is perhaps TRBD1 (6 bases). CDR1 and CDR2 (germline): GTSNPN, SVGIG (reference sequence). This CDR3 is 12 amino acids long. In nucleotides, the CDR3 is TGTGCATTGACAGGAGGAACCGGGGAGCTGTTTTTT. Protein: CALTGGTGELFF.

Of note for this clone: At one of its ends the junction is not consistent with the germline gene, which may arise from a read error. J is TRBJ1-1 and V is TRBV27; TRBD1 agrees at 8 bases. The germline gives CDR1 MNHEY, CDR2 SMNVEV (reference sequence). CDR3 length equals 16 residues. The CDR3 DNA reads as TGTGCCAGCAGCTTAATCCCGCTATACGGGACAGGTACACAAGTCTTT. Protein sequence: CASSLIPLYGTGTQVF.

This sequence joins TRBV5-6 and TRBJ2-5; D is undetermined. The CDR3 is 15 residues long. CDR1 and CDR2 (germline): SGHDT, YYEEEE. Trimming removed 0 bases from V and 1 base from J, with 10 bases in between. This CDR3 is CASSLVRSAQETQYF. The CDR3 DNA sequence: TGTGCCAGCAGCTTGGTCAGATCAGCCCAAGAGACCCAGTACTTC.

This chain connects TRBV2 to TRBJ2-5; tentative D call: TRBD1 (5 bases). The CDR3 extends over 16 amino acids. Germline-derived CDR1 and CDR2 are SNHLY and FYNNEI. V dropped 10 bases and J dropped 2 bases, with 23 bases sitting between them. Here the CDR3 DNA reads TGTGCCACCCCAACCCATCGACAGATCTTACAAGAGACCCAGTACTTC. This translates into CATPTHRQILQETQYF.

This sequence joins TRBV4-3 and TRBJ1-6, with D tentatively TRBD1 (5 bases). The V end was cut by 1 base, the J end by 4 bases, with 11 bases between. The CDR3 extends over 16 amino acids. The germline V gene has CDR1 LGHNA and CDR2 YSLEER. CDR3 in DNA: TGCGCCAGCAGCCAAGGGAGGGGCGGGTATAATTCACCCCTCCACTTT. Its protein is CASSQGRGGYNSPLHF.

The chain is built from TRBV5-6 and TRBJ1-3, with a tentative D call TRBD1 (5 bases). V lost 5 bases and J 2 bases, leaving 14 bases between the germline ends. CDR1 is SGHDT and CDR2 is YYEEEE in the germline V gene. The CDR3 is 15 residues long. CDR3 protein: CASRRGQGAGNTIYF. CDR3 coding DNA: TGTGCCAGCAGAAGAGGGCAGGGCGCTGGAAACACCATATATTTT.

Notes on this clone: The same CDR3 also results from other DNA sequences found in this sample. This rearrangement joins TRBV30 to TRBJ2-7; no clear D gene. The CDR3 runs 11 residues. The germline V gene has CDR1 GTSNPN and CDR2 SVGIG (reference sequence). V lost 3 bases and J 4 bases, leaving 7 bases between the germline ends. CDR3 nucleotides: TGTGCCTGGAGCCCCTCATACGAGCAGTACTTC. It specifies CAWSPSYEQYF.

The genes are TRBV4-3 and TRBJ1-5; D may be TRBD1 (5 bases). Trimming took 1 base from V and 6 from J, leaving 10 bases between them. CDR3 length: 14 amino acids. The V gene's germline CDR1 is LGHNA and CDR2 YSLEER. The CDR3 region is CASSQGPGPQPQHF. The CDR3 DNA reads TGCGCCAGCAGCCAAGGGCCAGGGCCTCAGCCCCAGCATTTT.